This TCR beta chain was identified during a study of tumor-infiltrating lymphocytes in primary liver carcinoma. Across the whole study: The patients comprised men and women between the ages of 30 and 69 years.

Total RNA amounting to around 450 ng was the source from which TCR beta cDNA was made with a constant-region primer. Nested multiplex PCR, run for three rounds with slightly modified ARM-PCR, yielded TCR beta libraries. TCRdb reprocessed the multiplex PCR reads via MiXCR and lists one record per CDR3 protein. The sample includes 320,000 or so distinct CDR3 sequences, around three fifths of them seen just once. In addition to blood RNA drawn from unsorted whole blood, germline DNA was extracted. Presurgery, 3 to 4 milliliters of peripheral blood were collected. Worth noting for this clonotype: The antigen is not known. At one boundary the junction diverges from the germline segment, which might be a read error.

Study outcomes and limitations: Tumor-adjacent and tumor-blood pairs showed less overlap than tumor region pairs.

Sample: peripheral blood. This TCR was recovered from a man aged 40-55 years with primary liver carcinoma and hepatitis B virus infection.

CDR3 coding DNA: TGTGCCAGTAGTATGTCAGGGCCCGAAGCTTACTTT. Amino acids: CASSMSGPEAYF. This rearrangement joins TRBV19 to TRBJ1-1; possibly TRBD1 for D (5 bases). Germline V CDR1 and CDR2: LNHDA, SQIVND (reference sequence). The CDR3 is made up of 12 amino acids.